Sequencing of this TCR beta chain was carried out in a study of blood T cell repertoires in COVID-19. In the study's own analysis: From reference gene primer amplification, estimates of nucleated cell counts were derived. TCRdb's table, derived via immunoSEQ multiplex PCR, lists solely in-frame clones and lacks some. Clone size and V and J calls were adopted from that table, with D and trimming inferred from the DNA. The sample has approximately 170,000 clones, about 80% seen once. Unmatched junction bases numbered 4, after V lost 0 bases and J lost 0 bases. The CDR3 runs 16 residues. Per germline, CDR1 SGHRS and CDR2 YFSETQ.

The sequence was collected from a man between 65 and 80 years old with active or convalescent COVID-19. Sequenced sample: peripheral blood. The V and J genes are TRBV5-1 and TRBJ2-3, with TRBD1 matching 7 bases. The CDR3 region is CASSLEGARSTDTQYF. As DNA, the CDR3 is TGCGCCAGCAGCTTGGAGGGGGCGCGGAGCACAGATACGCAGTATTTT.